Sequencing of this T cell receptor (beta chain) was carried out in a study of T cell responses to AZD1222 COVID-19 vaccine. The CDR3 covers 14 residues. CDR1 is MNHNY and CDR2 is SVGAGI in the germline V gene (reference sequence). The V and J ends lost 0 bases and 3 bases respectively, with 8 bases between them. Second-dose recipients at about 4 or about 12 weeks were treated as one pooled group. Study-wide findings and caveats: The study reported that nearly half of spike-specific TCRs target unmutated variant regions. Compared with day 0, the breadth and depth of the Spike-specific TCR repertoire rose significantly after two doses of AZD1222. Spike regions recognized by vaccine-associated CD4 TCRs spanned the protein, led by 160-218 and 743-854.

Profiling relied on immunoSEQ multiplex PCR, and the TCRdb table lists in-frame clones only, not all of them. The table includes 150,000 to 200,000 clones, around 90% detected once. With regard to this clone: The antigen remains unidentified.

V is TRBV6-6 and J is TRBJ1-1; D possibly corresponds to TRBD1 (6 bases). This TCR was sampled from an adult who received the AZD1222 COVID-19 vaccine. Source: peripheral blood, taken 28 days after the second AZD1222 dose. Here the CDR3 reads CASSYSEGDTEAFF. Written as DNA, the CDR3 is TGTGCCAGCAGTTACTCGGAGGGGGACACTGAAGCTTTCTTT.